A selection of T cell receptor beta chains follows, all from one sample in a study of blood T cell repertoires in COVID-19. The protocol was immunoSEQ multiplex PCR, while the TCRdb copy is restricted to in-frame clones and leaves out a portion. The sample lists a few hundred thousand clones; around 82% were seen once. Sequencing was done on a sample of PBMCs or T cells enriched from blood (not recorded which). The receptor set was obtained from a middle-aged woman with acute COVID-19. Each CDR3 is given with its conserved first and last residue. The D gene is left open where the match is weak. Not all rows give a size; the values are once, few, many and, for expanded clones, a class.

>TRBJ1-5|TRBV5-5|NA|NA
TGTGCCAGCAGCTGGACAGCGGATCAGCCCCAGCATTTT
CASSWTADQPQHF
>TRBJ2-2|TRBV27|NA|NA
TGTGCCAGCAGTTTGGGGGCAGCCACCGGGGAGCTGTTTTTT
CASSLGAATGELFF
>TRBJ2-3|TRBV27|NA|NA
TGTGCCAGCAGTCCGGACAGGGAGGGTACGCAGTATTTT
CASSPDREGTQYF
>TRBJ1-2|TRBV7-9|NA|NA
TGTGCCAGCAGCTTCGGACAATTAAGGGGCTACACCTTC
CASSFGQLRGYTF
>TRBJ1-2|TRBV5-3|NA|TRBD1
TGTCTACAGGGGGCCGGGCCCCATGGCTACACCTTC
CLQGAGPHGYTF
>TRBJ1-1|TRBV3-1/TRBV3-2|few|TRBD1
TGTGCCAGCAGCGATCGGGACAGGGGGCGGACTGAAGCTTTCTTT
CASSDRDRGRTEAFF
>TRBJ2-1|TRBV7-3|NA|TRBD2
TGTGCCAGCAGCTCCTCTAGCGGGAGCTGGAATGAGCAGTTCTTC
CASSSSSGSWNEQFF
>TRBJ2-1|TRBV30|NA|TRBD1
TGTGCCCGGGGACAGGGATCCTATGAGCAGTTCTTC
CARGQGSYEQFF
>TRBJ1-3|TRBV6-5|NA|NA
TGTGCCAGCAGCCTCGGAAACACCATATATTTT
CASSLGNTIYF
>TRBJ2-3|TRBV27|NA|NA
TGTGCCAGCAGTTTGCCTTCAGTCCTTCAGGGGGGCAACACAGATACGCAGTATTTT
CASSLPSVLQGGNTDTQYF
>TRBJ1-1|TRBV6-5|NA|NA
TGTGCCAGCAGCCTTCGACAGAACACTGAAGCTTTCTTT
CASSLRQNTEAFF
>TRBJ1-4|TRBV18|NA|NA
TGTGCCAGCTCACCACAGGACAACGTTAATGAAAAACTGTTTTTT
CASSPQDNVNEKLFF
>TRBJ2-1|TRBV19|NA|TRBD2
TGTGCCAGTAGCATAGCGGGAGGCCGCTACAATGAGCAGTTCTTC
CASSIAGGRYNEQFF
>TRBJ2-3|TRBV6-1|NA|TRBD2
TGTGCCAGCAGTGAAACTAGCGGGCAAACCGGGGATACGCAGTATTTT
CASSETSGQTGDTQYF
>TRBJ1-5|TRBV28|NA|TRBD1
TGTGCCAGCAGTTTTACTGGGGGACAGGGCAAAAATCAGCCCCAGCATTTT
CASSFTGGQGKNQPQHF
>TRBJ1-5|TRBV19|NA|TRBD1
TGTGCCAGTAGTAGGATGGACAGGGTCGGCAATCAGCCCCAGCATTTT
CASSRMDRVGNQPQHF
>TRBJ1-5|TRBV30|NA|TRBD1
TGTGCCTGGGGGACAGGGGTTAATCAGCCCCAGCATTTT
CAWGTGVNQPQHF
>TRBJ1-2|TRBV2|NA|NA
TGTGCCAGAGTGGTCTTGACCGGCGGGGGCTACACCTTC
CARVVLTGGGYTF
>TRBJ1-2|TRBV7-9|many|NA
TGTGCCAGCAGCTTAATCGTCTATGGCTACACCTTC
CASSLIVYGYTF
>TRBJ2-1|TRBV7-9|NA|TRBD2
TGTGCCAGCAGCAGCTGGACTAGCGGGAGCTCCTACAATGAGCAGTTCTTC
CASSSWTSGSSYNEQFF
>TRBJ1-6|TRBV9|few|NA
TGTGCCAGCAGCGTAGAAGACACGTTCTCCTATAATTCACCCCTCCACTTT
CASSVEDTFSYNSPLHF
>TRBJ1-5|TRBV11-3|NA|NA
TGTGCCAGCAGCTTAGGACAGATCAATCAGCCCCAGCATTTT
CASSLGQINQPQHF
>TRBJ1-1|TRBV2|NA|NA
TGTGCCAGCAGTGAGTCAAGGGGGGGTATGAACACTGAAGCTTTCTTT
CASSESRGGMNTEAFF
>TRBJ2-2|TRBV6-5|NA|NA
TGTGCCAGCAGTTATAAGTGGACCCGGGGCGGGGAGCTGTTTTTT
CASSYKWTRGGELFF
>TRBJ1-1|TRBV4-3|NA|NA
TGCGCCAGCAGCCAAGTGGGTGGACTGGGCACTGAAGCTTTCTTT
CASSQVGGLGTEAFF
>TRBJ1-6|TRBV5-6|NA|TRBD1
TGTGCCAGCAGCTTGTTAGCAGGGGGGAATTCACCCCTCCACTTT
CASSLLAGGNSPLHF
>TRBJ2-1|TRBV2|NA|NA
TGTGCCAGCAAGTTAAGGGGTTCATACAATGAGCAGTTCTTC
CASKLRGSYNEQFF
>TRBJ2-7|TRBV5-4|NA|TRBD1
TGTGCCAGCAGCTTGGAGGGACAGGGTAGCCACGAGCAGTACTTC
CASSLEGQGSHEQYF
>TRBJ2-1|TRBV19|NA|NA
TGTGCCAGCGGAGACTACTCCTACAATGAGCAGTTCTTC
CASGDYSYNEQFF
>TRBJ2-2|TRBV2|NA|TRBD2
TGTGCCAGCAGGGTACTAGCGGGAGGGCCGATCGGGGAGCTGTTTTTT
CASRVLAGGPIGELFF
>TRBJ2-2|TRBV6-6|NA|TRBD1
TGTGCCAGCAGGGACAGGCCGAACACCGGGGAGCTGTTTTTT
CASRDRPNTGELFF
>TRBJ2-7|TRBV11-3|NA|NA
TGTGCCAGCAGCCTTGGGAGAGCTCGGGAGCAGTACTTC
CASSLGRAREQYF